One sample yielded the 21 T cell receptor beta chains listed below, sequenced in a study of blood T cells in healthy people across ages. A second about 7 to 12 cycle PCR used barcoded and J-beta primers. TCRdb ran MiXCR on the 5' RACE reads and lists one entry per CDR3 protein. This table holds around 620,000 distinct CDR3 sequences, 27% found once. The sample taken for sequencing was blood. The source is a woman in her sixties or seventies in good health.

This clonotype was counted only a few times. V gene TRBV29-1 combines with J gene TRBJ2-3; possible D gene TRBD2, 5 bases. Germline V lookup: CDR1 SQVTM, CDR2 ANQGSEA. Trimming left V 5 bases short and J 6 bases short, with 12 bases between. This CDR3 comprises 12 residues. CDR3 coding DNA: TGCAGCGTTACTAGAGGTATCGATACGCAGTATTTT. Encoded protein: CSVTRGIDTQYF.

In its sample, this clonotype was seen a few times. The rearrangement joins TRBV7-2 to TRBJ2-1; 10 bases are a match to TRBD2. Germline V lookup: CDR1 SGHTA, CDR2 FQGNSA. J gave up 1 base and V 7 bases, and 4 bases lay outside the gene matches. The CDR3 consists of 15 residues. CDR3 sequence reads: CASKSGGASYNEQFF. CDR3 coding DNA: TGTGCCAGCAAGAGCGGGGGGGCTTCCTACAATGAGCAGTTCTTC.

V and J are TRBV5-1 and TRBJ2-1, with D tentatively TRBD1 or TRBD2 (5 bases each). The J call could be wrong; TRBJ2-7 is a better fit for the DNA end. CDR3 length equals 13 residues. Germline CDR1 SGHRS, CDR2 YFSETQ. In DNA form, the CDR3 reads TGCGCCAGCAGCTCGGGACCACCGTACGAGCAGTACTTC. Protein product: CASSSGPPYEQYF.

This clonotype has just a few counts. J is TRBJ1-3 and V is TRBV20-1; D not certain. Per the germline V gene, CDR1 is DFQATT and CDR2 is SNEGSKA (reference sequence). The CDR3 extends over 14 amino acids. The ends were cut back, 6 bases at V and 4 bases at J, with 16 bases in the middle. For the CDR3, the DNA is TGCAGTGCCTGGAAGCCGACATCCGGAAACACCATATATTTT. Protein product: CSAWKPTSGNTIYF.

The CDR3 nucleotides are TGTGCCAGCAGCCCGGGACAGGGCAATAATGAAAAACTGTTTTTT. Residues: CASSPGQGNNEKLFF. The chain employs TRBV7-9 and TRBJ1-4; 9 positions match TRBD1. J was trimmed by 4 bases and V by 5 bases; bases with no gene match: 5. The germline CDR1 and CDR2 sequences are SEHNR and FQNEAQ (reference sequence). This CDR3 comprises 15 residues. Full variable domain (outside the CDR3, taken from reference TRBV7-9 and TRBJ1-4): DTGVSQNPRHKITKRGQNVTFRCDPISEHNRLYWYRQTLGQGPEFLTYFQNEAQLEKSRLLSDRFSAERPKGSFSTLEIQRTEQGDSAMYLCASSPGQGNNEKLFFGSGTQLSVL.

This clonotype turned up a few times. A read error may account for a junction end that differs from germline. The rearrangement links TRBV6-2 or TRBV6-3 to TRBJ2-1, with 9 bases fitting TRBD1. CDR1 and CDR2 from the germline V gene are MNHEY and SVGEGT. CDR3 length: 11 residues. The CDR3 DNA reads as TGTGCCAGCAGTACGACAGGGGGTCATGTTTTC. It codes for CASSTTGGHVF.

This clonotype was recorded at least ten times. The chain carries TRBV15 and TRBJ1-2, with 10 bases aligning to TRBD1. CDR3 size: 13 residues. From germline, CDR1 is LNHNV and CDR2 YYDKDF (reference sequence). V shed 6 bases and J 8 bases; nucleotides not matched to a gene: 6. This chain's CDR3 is CATRLGTGEGYTF. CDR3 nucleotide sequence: TGTGCCACCAGACTGGGGACAGGGGAAGGCTACACCTTC.

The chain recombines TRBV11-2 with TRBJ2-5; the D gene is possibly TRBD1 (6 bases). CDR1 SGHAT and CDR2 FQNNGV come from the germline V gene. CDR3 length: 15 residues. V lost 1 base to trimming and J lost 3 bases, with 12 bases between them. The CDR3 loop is CASSLAGQLKETQYF. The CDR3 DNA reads TGTGCCAGCAGCTTAGCAGGACAGCTAAAAGAGACCCAGTACTTC.

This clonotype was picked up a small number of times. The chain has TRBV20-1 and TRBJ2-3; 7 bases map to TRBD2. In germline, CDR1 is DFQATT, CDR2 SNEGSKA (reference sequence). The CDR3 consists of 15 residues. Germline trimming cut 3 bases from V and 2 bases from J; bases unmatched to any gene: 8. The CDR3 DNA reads TGCAGTGCTAGGCGGCTAGCGGAATACACAGATACGCAGTATTTT. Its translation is CSARRLAEYTDTQYF.

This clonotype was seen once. CDR3 in amino acids: CASSEGRLYEQYF. The CDR3 nucleotides read TGTGCCAGCAGTGAAGGGCGTCTCTACGAGCAGTACTTC. The J gene is TRBJ2-7, the V gene TRBV2; D ambiguous. Germline values: CDR1 SNHLY, CDR2 FYNNEI. The CDR3 sequence is 13 residues long. V lost 1 base, J lost 3 bases, and 7 bases lay in between.

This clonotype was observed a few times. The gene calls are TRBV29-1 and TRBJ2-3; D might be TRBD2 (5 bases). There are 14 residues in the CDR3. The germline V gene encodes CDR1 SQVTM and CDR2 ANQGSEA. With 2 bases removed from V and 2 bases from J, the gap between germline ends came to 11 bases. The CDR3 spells CSVESGTYTDTQYF. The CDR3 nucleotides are TGCAGCGTTGAAAGCGGCACCTACACAGATACGCAGTATTTT.

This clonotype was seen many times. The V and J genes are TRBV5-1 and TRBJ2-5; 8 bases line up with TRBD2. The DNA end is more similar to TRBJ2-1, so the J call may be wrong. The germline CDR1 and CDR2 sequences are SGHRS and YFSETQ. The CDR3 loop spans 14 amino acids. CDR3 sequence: CASSLAGLANEQFF. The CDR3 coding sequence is TGCGCCAGCAGCTTGGCTGGACTAGCCAATGAGCAGTTCTTC.

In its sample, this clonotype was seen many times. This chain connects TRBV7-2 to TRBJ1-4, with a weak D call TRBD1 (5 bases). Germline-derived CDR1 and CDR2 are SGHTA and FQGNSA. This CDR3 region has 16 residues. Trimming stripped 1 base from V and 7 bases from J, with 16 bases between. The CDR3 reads CASSLGSTEGLEKLFF. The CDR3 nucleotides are TGTGCCAGCAGCTTAGGATCGACAGAGGGGCTTGAAAAACTGTTTTTT. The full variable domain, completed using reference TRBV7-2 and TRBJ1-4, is GAGVSQSPSNKVTEKGKDVELRCDPISGHTALYWYRQSLGQGLEFLIYFQGNSAPDKSGLPSDRFSAERTGGSVSTLTIQRTQQEDSAVYLCASSLGSTEGLEKLFFGSGTQLSVL.

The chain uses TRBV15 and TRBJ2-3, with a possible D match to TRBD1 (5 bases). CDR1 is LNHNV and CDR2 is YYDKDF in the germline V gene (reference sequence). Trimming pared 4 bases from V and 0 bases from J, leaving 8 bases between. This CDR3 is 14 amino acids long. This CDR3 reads CATSTRASTDTQYF. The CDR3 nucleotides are TGTGCCACCAGCACCAGGGCAAGCACAGATACGCAGTATTTT.

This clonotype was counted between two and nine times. CDR3 nucleotides: TGCAGCGCTGGGGTGGTTGGAGACGAGCAGTACTTC. Its protein product is CSAGVVGDEQYF. This chain connects TRBV20-1 to TRBJ2-7; D unresolved. Germline values: CDR1 DFQATT, CDR2 SNEGSKA (reference sequence). The CDR3 extends over 12 amino acids.

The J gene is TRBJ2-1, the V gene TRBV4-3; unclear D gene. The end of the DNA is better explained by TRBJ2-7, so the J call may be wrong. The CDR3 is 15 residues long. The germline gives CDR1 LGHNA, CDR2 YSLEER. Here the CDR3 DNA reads TGCGCCAGCAGCCAAGTACCCCAGGCAAACTACGAGCAGTACTTC. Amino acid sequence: CASSQVPQANYEQYF.

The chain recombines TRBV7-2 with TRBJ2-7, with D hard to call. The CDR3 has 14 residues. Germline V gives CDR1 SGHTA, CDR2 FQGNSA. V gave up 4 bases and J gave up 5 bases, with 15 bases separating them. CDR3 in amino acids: CASSWDQVSNEQYF. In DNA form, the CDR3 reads TGTGCCAGCAGCTGGGATCAGGTTTCCAACGAGCAGTACTTC.

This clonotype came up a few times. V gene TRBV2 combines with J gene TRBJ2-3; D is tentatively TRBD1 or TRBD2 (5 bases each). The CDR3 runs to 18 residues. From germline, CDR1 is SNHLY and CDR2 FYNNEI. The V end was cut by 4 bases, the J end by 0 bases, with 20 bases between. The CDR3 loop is CASSVYQGRELSTDTQYF. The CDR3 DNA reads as TGTGCCAGCAGTGTATACCAGGGACGCGAACTTAGCACAGATACGCAGTATTTT.

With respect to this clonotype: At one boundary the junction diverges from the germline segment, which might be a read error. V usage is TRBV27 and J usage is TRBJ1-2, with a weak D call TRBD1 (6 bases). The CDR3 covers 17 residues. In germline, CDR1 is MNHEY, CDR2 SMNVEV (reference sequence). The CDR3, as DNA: TGTGCTAGCAGTTTGAGTCGTGGGGGGCGGACCCGCCTGGGCTACACCTTC. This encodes CASSLSRGGRTRLGYTF.

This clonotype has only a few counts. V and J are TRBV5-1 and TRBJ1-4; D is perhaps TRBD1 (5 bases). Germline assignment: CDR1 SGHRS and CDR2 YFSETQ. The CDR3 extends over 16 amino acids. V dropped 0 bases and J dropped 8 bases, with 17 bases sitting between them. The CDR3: CASSLDVGTTGEKLFF. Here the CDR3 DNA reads TGCGCCAGCAGCTTGGATGTAGGGACTACGGGGGAAAAACTGTTTTTT.

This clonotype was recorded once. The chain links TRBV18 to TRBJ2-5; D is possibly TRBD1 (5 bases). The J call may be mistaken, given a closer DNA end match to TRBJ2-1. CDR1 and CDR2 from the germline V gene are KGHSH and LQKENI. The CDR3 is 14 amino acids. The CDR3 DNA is TGTGCCAGCTCACCTACGGACACCGACAATGAGCAGTTCTTC. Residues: CASSPTDTDNEQFF.